This is a list of T cell receptor beta chains from one sample in a study of blood T cell repertoires in COVID-19. Libraries were prepared by immunoSEQ multiplex PCR; TCRdb keeps only in-frame clonotypes and omits some of them. The repertoire consists of roughly 190,000 clones, with over 70% occurring once and the leading ten covering under 3%. The sample taken for sequencing was peripheral blood. Receptors originate from a man in his fifties or sixties with active or convalescent COVID-19. CDR3s include the opening cysteine and the closing phenylalanine or tryptophan. The D gene is left open where the match is weak. The size of a clone is reported for some rows only, either as once, few or many, or as a class for expanded clones.

D gene,clone size,J gene,V gene,CDR3 protein,CDR3 DNA
TRBD2,.,TRBJ2-1,TRBV5-5,CASSLGSGRASYNEQFF,TGTGCCAGCAGCTTGGGCAGCGGGAGGGCCTCCTACAATGAGCAGTTCTTC
.,.,TRBJ1-2,TRBV12-3/TRBV12-4,CASSPGLGYGYTF,TGTGCCAGCAGTCCAGGGTTAGGCTATGGCTACACCTTC
TRBD2,.,TRBJ2-7,TRBV11-2,CASSLGASGRSEQYF,TGTGCCAGCAGCTTAGGGGCAAGCGGGAGAAGCGAGCAGTACTTC
.,.,TRBJ2-7,TRBV5-1,CASSFSARSYEQYF,TGCGCCAGCAGCTTTAGCGCCCGCTCCTACGAGCAGTACTTC
TRBD1,.,TRBJ1-1,TRBV7-8,CASKDRGINTEAFF,TGTGCCAGCAAAGACAGGGGAATTAACACTGAAGCTTTCTTT
TRBD1,.,TRBJ2-7,TRBV7-8,CASSLSPDRAYEQYF,TGTGCCAGCAGCTTATCCCCGGACAGGGCCTACGAGCAGTACTTC
TRBD1,.,TRBJ1-2,TRBV28,CASNHNRGLFYGYTF,TGTGCCAGCAACCATAACAGGGGGCTATTTTATGGCTACACCTTC
.,.,TRBJ1-6,TRBV2,CASSDTGMGNSPLHF,TGTGCCAGCAGTGATACGGGAATGGGGAATTCACCCCTCCACTTT
.,.,TRBJ1-2,TRBV28,CASKDGADNYGYTF,TGTGCCAGCAAGGATGGGGCCGATAACTATGGCTACACCTTC
TRBD2,.,TRBJ2-1,TRBV11-3,CASSLALAGAYNEQFF,TGTGCCAGCAGCTTAGCTCTAGCGGGCGCCTACAATGAGCAGTTCTTC
.,.,TRBJ2-2,TRBV15,CATSSGGENTGELFF,TGTGCCACCAGCAGCGGCGGGGAGAACACCGGGGAGCTGTTTTTT
.,.,TRBJ2-3,TRBV5-4,CASSLGLGVRTDTQYF,TGTGCCAGCAGCTTGGGGTTGGGAGTTCGCACAGATACGCAGTATTTT
.,.,TRBJ2-2,TRBV10-1,CASSPYGGGELFF,TGCGCCAGCAGTCCTTATGGAGGTGGGGAGCTGTTTTTT
.,few,TRBJ1-1,TRBV29-1,CSVAGLNTEAFF,TGCAGCGTTGCAGGTTTGAACACTGAAGCTTTCTTT
.,once,TRBJ2-3,TRBV11-2,CASSLVGLAYTQYF,TGTGCCAGCAGCTTAGTGGGCCTAGCATATACGCAGTATTTT
TRBD1,.,TRBJ1-4,TRBV6-5,CATRQGWSNEKLFF,TGTGCGACCCGACAGGGTTGGAGCAATGAAAAACTGTTTTTT
TRBD2,.,TRBJ2-3,TRBV4-1,CASSQGLAGVLGDTQYF,TGCGCCAGCAGCCAAGGACTAGCGGGGGTACTAGGGGATACGCAGTATTTT
TRBD1,once,TRBJ1-2,TRBV19,CASSVSTGTGYGYTF,TGTGCCAGTAGTGTTTCTACCGGGACAGGGTATGGCTACACCTTC
TRBD1,.,TRBJ2-5,TRBV27,CASRDRGLWETQYF,TGTGCCAGCAGGGACAGGGGGCTCTGGGAGACCCAGTACTTC
TRBD1,few,TRBJ1-2,TRBV7-8,CASSPRTGRPYGYTF,TGTGCCAGCAGCCCGAGGACAGGGCGTCCCTATGGCTACACCTTC
.,.,TRBJ2-7,TRBV4-2,CASSPLTETPYEQYF,TGTGCCAGCAGTCCACTCACCGAAACCCCCTACGAGCAGTACTTC
.,.,TRBJ2-7,TRBV28,CASSSNRDTYEQYF,TGTGCCAGCAGTTCGAACCGGGACACCTACGAGCAGTACTTC
TRBD1,few,TRBJ1-4,TRBV2,CASIPDRATNEKLFF,TGTGCCAGCATACCCGACAGGGCAACTAATGAAAAACTGTTTTTT
TRBD1,.,TRBJ1-2,TRBV23-1,CASRTQGAFHGYTF,TGCGCCAGCAGAACTCAGGGGGCCTTTCATGGCTACACCTTC
.,once,TRBJ1-3,TRBV6-6,CASSAVRGSGNTIYF,TGTGCCAGCAGTGCCGTCCGAGGGTCTGGAAACACCATATATTTT
TRBD1,.,TRBJ1-2,TRBV25-1,CASSGQGKRSYGYTF,TGTGCCAGCAGTGGACAGGGAAAGAGGAGCTATGGCTACACCTTC
.,.,TRBJ1-2,TRBV7-2,CASSPQGYGYTF,TGTGCCAGCAGCCCGCAGGGTTATGGCTACACCTTC
.,few,TRBJ1-2,TRBV11-2,CASSTPRTPNYGYTF,TGTGCCAGCAGCACCCCTCGGACACCGAACTATGGCTACACCTTC
TRBD1,many,TRBJ2-1,TRBV19,CASTTTGWGEQFF,TGTGCCAGTACCACGACAGGGTGGGGTGAGCAGTTCTTC
.,.,TRBJ2-1,TRBV3-1/TRBV3-2,CASSQALAGSAGREQFF,TGTGCCAGCAGCCAAGCCCTGGCGGGGTCCGCGGGAAGGGAGCAGTTCTTC
TRBD2,.,TRBJ2-5,TRBV7-2,CASSLDPAGGGETQYF,TGTGCCAGCAGCTTAGATCCAGCGGGAGGGGGAGAGACCCAGTACTTC
.,.,TRBJ1-2,TRBV12-3/TRBV12-4,CASARGGGYTF,TGTGCCAGCGCTAGGGGGGGAGGCTACACCTTC
TRBD1,.,TRBJ1-1,TRBV11-2,CASSLLGQGGTEAFF,TGTGCCAGCAGCTTACTCGGACAGGGCGGCACTGAAGCTTTCTTT
.,.,TRBJ1-2,TRBV9,CASSVQDRFYGYTF,TGTGCCAGCAGCGTACAAGACAGATTCTATGGCTACACCTTC
TRBD1,.,TRBJ1-5,TRBV7-8,CASSLVPPTGVSQPQHF,TGTGCCAGCAGCTTAGTCCCTCCGACAGGGGTGAGTCAGCCCCAGCATTTT
.,.,TRBJ1-3,TRBV6-5,CASSYGGDQSGNTIYF,TGTGCCAGCAGTTACGGGGGGGATCAATCTGGAAACACCATATATTTT
TRBD1,.,TRBJ1-1,TRBV7-8,CASSLGQARGAFF,TGTGCCAGCAGCTTGGGACAGGCGAGGGGTGCTTTCTTT
.,.,TRBJ1-1,TRBV5-5,CASSLRGNPTSNTEAFF,TGTGCCAGCAGCTTACGGGGGAATCCGACATCGAACACTGAAGCTTTCTTT
TRBD1,.,TRBJ1-5,TRBV6-5,CASSYTRGGGQPQHF,TGTGCCAGCAGTTATACGAGAGGGGGCGGCCAGCCCCAGCATTTT
.,.,TRBJ2-5,TRBV21-1,CASSKVGQKETQYF,TGTGCCAGCAGCAAGGTGGGACAGAAAGAGACCCAGTACTTC
TRBD1,.,TRBJ1-2,TRBV9,CASSPGQGAGYTF,TGTGCCAGCAGCCCGGGACAGGGGGCTGGCTACACCTTC
.,few,TRBJ1-5,TRBV12-3/TRBV12-4,CASSFGGSPQHF,TGTGCCAGCAGTTTTGGCGGATCGCCCCAGCATTTT
TRBD1,few,TRBJ1-2,TRBV9,CASSVSTGTGLVGYTF,TGTGCCAGCAGCGTATCAACCGGGACAGGGCTCGTGGGCTACACCTTC
.,once,TRBJ2-4,TRBV27,CASGMDRNIQYF,TGTGCCAGCGGAATGGACAGAAACATTCAGTACTTC
.,.,TRBJ2-5,TRBV29-1,CSARPPEGQETQYF,TGCAGCGCCCGCCCCCCCGAGGGCCAAGAGACCCAGTACTTC
TRBD1,.,TRBJ1-5,TRBV2,CASRMDRVRDQPQHF,TGTGCCAGCAGAATGGACAGGGTAAGGGATCAGCCCCAGCATTTT
TRBD2,.,TRBJ2-3,TRBV30,CASIREARESADTQYF,TGTGCCTCGATCCGGGAGGCACGGGAGTCGGCAGATACGCAGTATTTT